The 30 T cell receptor beta chains listed next were all sequenced from one sample in a study of T cell responses to AZD1222 COVID-19 vaccine. Measured with immunoSEQ multiplex PCR; TCRdb has only the in-frame clones, and not every one. This sample has roughly 150,000 clones, with over 85% found just once. The sequenced sample was peripheral blood, obtained on day 0 of AZD1222 vaccination. These receptors were taken from an adult in good health.

This chain connects TRBV30 to TRBJ2-3; possibly TRBD2 for D (5 bases). Germline CDR1 is GTSNPN and CDR2 is SVGIG (reference sequence). Trimming removed 2 bases from V and 6 bases from J, with 18 bases in between. CDR3 length: 15 residues. For the CDR3, the DNA is TGTGCCTGGAGTTTTGGACTTGAATCGGGCGATACGCAGTATTTT. It specifies CAWSFGLESGDTQYF.

In DNA, the CDR3 is TGTGCCTGGAGTCTGGATGGCTACACCTTC. Protein sequence: CAWSLDGYTF. The chain has TRBV30 and TRBJ1-2; D not resolved. Trimming stripped 2 bases from V and 6 bases from J, with 4 bases between. The CDR3 contains 10 residues. Germline V lookup: CDR1 GTSNPN, CDR2 SVGIG (reference sequence). Together with reference TRBV30 and TRBJ1-2, the CDR3 gives the full variable domain: SQTIHQWPATLVQPVGSPLSLECTVEGTSNPNLYWYRQAAGRGLQLLFYSVGIGQISSEVPQNLSASRPQDRQFILSSKKLLLSDSGFYLCAWSLDGYTFGSGTRLTVV.

The chain joins TRBV6-6 to TRBJ1-6; D gene uncertain. Trimming removed 2 bases from V and 7 bases from J, with 9 bases in between. The CDR3 is 14 residues long. Germline CDR1 MNHNY, CDR2 SVGAGI (reference sequence). This CDR3 is CASSYEVLNSPLHF. The DNA of the CDR3 is TGTGCCAGCAGTTACGAAGTCCTCAATTCACCCCTCCACTTT.

This clone was detected only once. The J gene is TRBJ2-5, the V gene TRBV29-1; D ambiguous. Germline values: CDR1 SQVTM, CDR2 ANQGSEA. There are 12 residues in the CDR3. Between the trimmed V and J ends, which lost 4 bases and 0 bases, there was a span of 6 bases. This chain's CDR3 is CSVVSNQETQYF. The CDR3 DNA reads TGCAGCGTTGTGTCTAACCAAGAGACCCAGTACTTC.

This clone was seen just once. The J gene is TRBJ2-7, the V gene TRBV5-8; D is perhaps TRBD2 (6 bases). Deletions cut 3 bases from V and 0 bases from J, with 10 bases between. Germline-derived CDR1 and CDR2 are SGHTS and YDEGEE. The CDR3 runs to 14 residues. The CDR3 region has the DNA TGTGCCAGCAGCTCCGGGGGAAGCTCCTACGAGCAGTACTTC. Its protein is CASSSGGSSYEQYF.

The chain recombines TRBV15 with TRBJ2-1, with a weak D call TRBD2 (6 bases). V dropped 5 bases and J dropped 4 bases, with 18 bases sitting between them. The length of the CDR3 is 16 residues. CDR1 and CDR2 (germline): LNHNV, YYDKDF (reference sequence). For the CDR3, the DNA is TGTGCCACCAGCGATGGGGGGAGGCCCCTTTACAATGAGCAGTTCTTC. Its protein is CATSDGGRPLYNEQFF.

CDR3 residues: CASSRRTSGRVGDTQYF. The CDR3 DNA reads as TGTGCCAGTAGTCGACGGACTAGCGGGAGGGTGGGAGATACGCAGTATTTT. This chain joins TRBV19 and TRBJ2-3; 15 bases are shared with TRBD2. From germline, CDR1 is LNHDA and CDR2 SQIVND (reference sequence). This CDR3 contains 17 residues. Germline trimming cut 5 bases from V and 5 bases from J; bases unmatched to any gene: 8.

This chain links TRBV2 with TRBJ1-2; 8 positions agree with TRBD1. Germline V gene sequence: CDR1 SNHLY, CDR2 FYNNEI. The CDR3 consists of 13 residues. J lost 3 bases, V lost 6 bases, and 3 bases had no gene match. CDR3 sequence reads: CASSPTGDYGYTF. The DNA of the CDR3 is TGTGCCAGCAGCCCGACAGGGGACTATGGCTACACCTTC.

V gene TRBV18 combines with J gene TRBJ1-1; the D is unclear. The V gene's germline CDR1 is KGHSH and CDR2 LQKENI. V shed 3 bases and J shed 3 bases, with 8 bases lying between them. The CDR3 has 13 amino acids. CDR3 region: CASSPIADTEAFF. The CDR3 nucleotides are TGTGCCAGCTCACCGATTGCCGACACTGAAGCTTTCTTT.

The J gene is TRBJ1-6, the V gene TRBV28; TRBD1 matches 7 bases. Germline V gives CDR1 MDHEN, CDR2 SYDVKM. The V segment lost 7 bases and the J segment 2 bases; nucleotides outside the gene matches: 5. This CDR3 contains 15 residues. The chain's CDR3 is CASKGTATYNSPLHF. For the CDR3, the DNA is TGTGCCAGCAAGGGGACAGCTACCTATAATTCACCCCTCCACTTT.

V and J are TRBV28 and TRBJ2-3; 9 nucleotides match TRBD2. The germline V gene encodes CDR1 MDHEN and CDR2 SYDVKM. The CDR3 has 17 amino acids. V gave up 2 bases and J gave up 1 base; unmatched junction bases: 7. The CDR3 coding sequence is TGTGCCAGCAGTTTAGGAGAGGCGGGAGGGGGCACAGATACGCAGTATTTT. Translation: CASSLGEAGGGTDTQYF.

The chain links TRBV21-1 to TRBJ2-7; the table's D call TRBD2 went unverified against the DNA. TRBV21-1 is deemed a pseudogene. The CDR3 contains 14 residues. The CDR3 DNA reads TGTGCCAGCACCACTCAAGGCGGGAGTTACGAGCAGTACTTC. Its protein product is CASTTQGGSYEQYF.

This clone was observed a single time. The chain employs TRBV6-1 and TRBJ1-4; D is unclear. This CDR3 spans 16 amino acids. Germline-derived CDR1 and CDR2 are MNHNS and SASEGT. Trimming left V 2 bases short and J 0 bases short, with 10 bases between. CDR3 region: CASSEYFDATNEKLFF. CDR3 coding DNA: TGTGCCAGCAGTGAATATTTTGACGCAACTAATGAAAAACTGTTTTTT.

The chain combines TRBV19 with TRBJ1-2; D might be TRBD1 (6 bases). This CDR3 region has 13 residues. Between the trimmed V and J ends, which lost 6 bases and 4 bases, there was a span of 12 bases. The V gene's germline CDR1 is LNHDA and CDR2 SQIVND (reference sequence). The CDR3 loop is CASRLQGLYGYTF. The DNA of the CDR3 is TGTGCCAGTAGGTTACAGGGCCTCTATGGCTACACCTTC.

In regard to this clone: The sample holds other DNA sequences that translate to the same CDR3. V and J are TRBV9 and TRBJ1-1; D might be TRBD1 (5 bases). CDR1 SGDLS and CDR2 YYNGEE come from the germline V gene. The germline V and J ends were trimmed by 0 bases and 1 base, with 7 bases remaining between them. CDR3 length: 14 residues. The CDR3 DNA sequence: TGTGCCAGCAGCGTAGCCGGGGGGAACACTGAAGCTTTCTTT. Residues: CASSVAGGNTEAFF. Complete variable domain (other parts from reference TRBV9 and TRBJ1-1): DSGVTQTPKHLITATGQRVTLRCSPRSGDLSVYWYQQSLDQGLQFLIQYYNGEERAKGNILERFSAQQFPDLHSELNLSSLELGDSALYFCASSVAGGNTEAFFGQGTRLTVV.

The rearrangement joins TRBV3-1 (or the pseudogene TRBV3-2) to TRBJ2-3; D is undetermined. The CDR3 extends over 13 amino acids. Germline CDR1 LGHDT, CDR2 YNNKEL (reference sequence). The V and J ends lost 1 base and 7 bases respectively, with 9 bases between them. The CDR3 loop is CASSQAVRHTQYF. CDR3 sequence (DNA): TGTGCCAGCAGCCAAGCGGTTCGTCATACGCAGTATTTT.

A note on this clone: The junction differs from germline at one of its ends, possibly a read error. The same CDR3 arises from other DNA sequences in this sample as well. This rearrangement joins TRBV7-9 to TRBJ2-7; D may be TRBD1 (6 bases). Germline values: CDR1 SEHNR, CDR2 FQNEAQ (reference sequence). The CDR3 covers 15 residues. DNA for the CDR3: TGCGCCAGCAGCCACCGGGACATAACACCGTACGAGCAGTACTTC. Its translation is CASSHRDITPYEQYF.

The gene calls are TRBV28 and TRBJ2-3, with 14 bases fitting TRBD2. Germline V lookup: CDR1 MDHEN, CDR2 SYDVKM. This CDR3 region has 17 residues. V shed 0 bases and J 6 bases; nucleotides not matched to a gene: 5. The CDR3 nucleotides are TGTGCCAGCAGTTTATGGACTAGCGGGAGGGCGGCCGATACGCAGTATTTT. Protein sequence: CASSLWTSGRAADTQYF.

The chain links TRBV5-1 to TRBJ2-7, with D maybe TRBD2 (6 bases). The CDR3 has 13 residues. CDR1 is SGHRS and CDR2 is YFSETQ in the germline V gene. Trimming took off 4 bases at V and 6 bases at J, with 14 bases between the two ends. For the CDR3, the DNA is TGCGCCAGCAGCACCGCGGGAATAGGCGAGCAGTACTTC. Encoded protein: CASSTAGIGEQYF.

This chain links TRBV19 with TRBJ2-1, with 8 bases identical to TRBD2. The trim removed 4 bases at V and 1 base at J, leaving 9 bases unmatched. The CDR3 runs 17 residues. Looked up from germline, CDR1 is LNHDA and CDR2 is SQIVND (reference sequence). The chain's CDR3 is CASSKTSDLSSYNEQFF. In DNA, the CDR3 is TGTGCCAGTAGTAAGACTAGCGATCTTTCATCCTACAATGAGCAGTTCTTC.

V usage is TRBV10-3 and J usage is TRBJ2-1; 8 bases agree with TRBD2. The CDR3 consists of 16 residues. The V gene's germline CDR1 is ENHRY and CDR2 SYGVKD. Trimming took 3 bases from V and 2 from J; bases not matched to a gene: 6. The CDR3 nucleotides read TGTGCCATCAGTGACCCAGATAGCGGGGCCTACAATGAGCAGTTCTTC. This sequence encodes CAISDPDSGAYNEQFF.

V is TRBV5-4 and J is TRBJ1-1; D is uncertain. Germline assignment: CDR1 SGHNT and CDR2 YYREEE (reference sequence). The CDR3 has 14 residues. V dropped 9 bases and J dropped 1 base, with 16 bases sitting between them. The CDR3 DNA reads TGTGCCACCCGGAGGGAAAGAGGGAACACTGAAGCTTTCTTT. Its protein is CATRRERGNTEAFF. Using reference TRBV5-4 and TRBJ1-1 for the parts outside the CDR3, the full variable domain is ETGVTQSPTHLIKTRGQQVTLRCSSQSGHNTVSWYQQALGQGPQFIFQYYREEENGRGNFPPRFSGLQFPNYSSELNVNALELDDSALYLCATRRERGNTEAFFGQGTRLTVV.

Comments on this clone: The germline gene is not matched at one end of the junction; a read error may be the cause. Other DNA sequences in this specimen translate into the identical CDR3. In DNA form, the CDR3 reads TGTGCCTGGAGTGGGGACCCCTATGAGCAGTACTTC. This codes for CAWSGDPYEQYF. The gene calls are TRBV30 and TRBJ2-7, with D perhaps TRBD1 or TRBD2 (5 bases each). The CDR3 is made up of 12 amino acids. The germline gives CDR1 GTSNPN, CDR2 SVGIG (reference sequence).

This sequence joins TRBV5-1 and TRBJ1-1, with TRBD1 as a possible D gene (6 bases). The V end was cut by 4 bases, the J end by 6 bases, with 13 bases between. The CDR3 has 13 amino acids. Germline V gives CDR1 SGHRS, CDR2 YFSETQ. The CDR3 here is CASSPTGIAEAFF. CDR3 nucleotides: TGCGCCAGCAGCCCCACAGGGATCGCTGAAGCTTTCTTT. Complete variable domain (other parts from reference TRBV5-1 and TRBJ1-1): KAGVTQTPRYLIKTRGQQVTLSCSPISGHRSVSWYQQTPGQGLQFLFEYFSETQRNKGNFPGRFSGRQFSNSRSEMNVSTLELGDSALYLCASSPTGIAEAFFGQGTRLTVV.

The rearrangement joins TRBV28 to TRBJ2-7, with D tentatively TRBD1 or TRBD2 (6 bases each). Per the germline V gene, CDR1 is MDHEN and CDR2 is SYDVKM. The CDR3 has 16 residues. The V end was cut by 3 bases, the J end by 0 bases, with 15 bases between. CDR3 loop: CASSLPGDIDSYEQYF. The CDR3 nucleotides read TGTGCCAGCAGTTTGCCGGGGGACATAGACTCCTACGAGCAGTACTTC.

The V gene is TRBV7-6, the J gene TRBJ2-3, with D hard to call. Trimming cost V 1 base and J 5 bases, with 13 bases left between them. Germline assignment: CDR1 SGHVS and CDR2 FNYEAQ. CDR3 length: 15 residues. The CDR3 DNA reads as TGTGCCAGCAGCTTAGGGGCCGGGTTGGGAGATACGCAGTATTTT. Translated, it gives CASSLGAGLGDTQYF.

The rearrangement links TRBV30 to TRBJ2-1, with 7 bases that match TRBD1. The V segment lost 3 bases and the J segment 6 bases; nucleotides outside the gene matches: 14. The CDR3 consists of 16 residues. The germline CDR1 and CDR2 sequences are GTSNPN and SVGIG (reference sequence). CDR3 in amino acids: CAWSLQGSIRGNEQFF. The CDR3 region has the DNA TGTGCCTGGAGCCTACAGGGGTCTATCAGGGGCAATGAGCAGTTCTTC.

In its sample, this clone was seen once. The chain's CDR3 is CATSGSGNQPQHF. CDR3 in DNA: TGTGCCACCAGTGGGTCGGGGAATCAGCCCCAGCATTTT. The rearrangement links TRBV24-1 to TRBJ1-5, with unresolved D. This CDR3 is 13 amino acids long. CDR1 KGHDR and CDR2 SFDVKD come from the germline V gene. Between the trimmed V and J ends, which lost 5 bases and 4 bases, there was a span of 8 bases.

V gene TRBV30 combines with J gene TRBJ2-3; tentatively, D is TRBD2 (6 bases). The germline CDR1 and CDR2 sequences are GTSNPN and SVGIG (reference sequence). V lost 1 base to trimming and J lost 2 bases, with 16 bases between them. The CDR3 consists of 16 residues. The CDR3 reads CAWSAEASAFTDTQYF. The DNA of the CDR3 is TGTGCCTGGAGTGCGGAGGCTAGCGCTTTCACAGATACGCAGTATTTT.

As for this clone: A junction boundary mismatches the germline segment, possibly from a read error. The CDR3 DNA reads TGTGCTAGCAGCCCCGGGACAGGCCCACAAGAGACCCAGTACTTC. Its protein is CASSPGTGPQETQYF. The rearrangement links TRBV7-7 to TRBJ2-5, with 8 bases identical to TRBD1. The CDR3 consists of 15 residues. CDR1 is SSHAT, CDR2 FNYEAQ, per germline (reference sequence).